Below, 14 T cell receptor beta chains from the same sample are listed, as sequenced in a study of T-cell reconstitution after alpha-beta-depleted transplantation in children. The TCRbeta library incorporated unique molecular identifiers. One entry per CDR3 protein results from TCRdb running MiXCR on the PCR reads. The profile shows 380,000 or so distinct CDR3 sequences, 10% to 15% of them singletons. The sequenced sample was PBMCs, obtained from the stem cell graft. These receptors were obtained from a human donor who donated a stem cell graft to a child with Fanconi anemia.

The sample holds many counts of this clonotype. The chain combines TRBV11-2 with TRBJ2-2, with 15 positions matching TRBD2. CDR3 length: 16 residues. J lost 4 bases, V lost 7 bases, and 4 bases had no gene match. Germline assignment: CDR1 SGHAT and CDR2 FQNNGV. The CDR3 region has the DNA TGTGCCAGCAAGGGGACTAGCGGGGGGATCACCGGGGAGCTGTTTTTT. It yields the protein CASKGTSGGITGELFF.

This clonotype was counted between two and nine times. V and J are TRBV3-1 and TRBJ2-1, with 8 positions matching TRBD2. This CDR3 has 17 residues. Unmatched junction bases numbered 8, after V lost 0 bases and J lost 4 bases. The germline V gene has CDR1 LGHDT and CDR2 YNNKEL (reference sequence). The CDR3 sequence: CASSQDMAGGVYNEQFF. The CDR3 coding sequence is TGTGCCAGCAGCCAAGATATGGCGGGGGGAGTGTACAATGAGCAGTTCTTC.

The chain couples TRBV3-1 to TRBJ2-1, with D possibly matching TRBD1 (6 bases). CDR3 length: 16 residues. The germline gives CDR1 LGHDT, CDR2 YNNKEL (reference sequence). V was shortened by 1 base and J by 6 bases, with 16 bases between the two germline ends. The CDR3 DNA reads TGTGCCAGCAGCCAAGCCGCAGCTTGGGGGCTCAATGAGCAGTTCTTC. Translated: CASSQAAAWGLNEQFF.

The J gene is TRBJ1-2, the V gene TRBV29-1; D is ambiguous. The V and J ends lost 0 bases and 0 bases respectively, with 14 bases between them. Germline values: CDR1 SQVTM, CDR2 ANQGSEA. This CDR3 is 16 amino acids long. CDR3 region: CSVEDGEPTSNYGYTF. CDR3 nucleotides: TGCAGCGTTGAAGATGGAGAGCCAACGTCTAACTATGGCTACACCTTC.

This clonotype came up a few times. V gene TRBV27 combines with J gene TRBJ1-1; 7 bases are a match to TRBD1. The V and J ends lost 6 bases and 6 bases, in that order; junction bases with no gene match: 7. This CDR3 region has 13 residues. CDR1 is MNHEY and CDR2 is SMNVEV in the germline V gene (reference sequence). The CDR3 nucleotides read TGTGCCAGCAGCGAAGAGGGGGCCTCTGAAGCTTTCTTT. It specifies CASSEEGASEAFF.

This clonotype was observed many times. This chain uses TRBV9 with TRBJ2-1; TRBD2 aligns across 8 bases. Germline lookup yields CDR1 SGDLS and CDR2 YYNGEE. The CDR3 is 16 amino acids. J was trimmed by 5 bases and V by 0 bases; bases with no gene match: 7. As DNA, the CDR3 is TGTGCCAGCAGCGTAGGGCCAGCGGGGGTCAACAATGAGCAGTTCTTC. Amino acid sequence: CASSVGPAGVNNEQFF.

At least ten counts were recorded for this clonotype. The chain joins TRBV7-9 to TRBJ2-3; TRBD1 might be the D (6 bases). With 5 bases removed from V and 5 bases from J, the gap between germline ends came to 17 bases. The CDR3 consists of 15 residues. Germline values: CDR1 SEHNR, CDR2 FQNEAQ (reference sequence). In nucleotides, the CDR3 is TGTGCCAGCAGCCGAGGCATGGCAGGGGAAGATACGCAGTATTTT. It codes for CASSRGMAGEDTQYF.

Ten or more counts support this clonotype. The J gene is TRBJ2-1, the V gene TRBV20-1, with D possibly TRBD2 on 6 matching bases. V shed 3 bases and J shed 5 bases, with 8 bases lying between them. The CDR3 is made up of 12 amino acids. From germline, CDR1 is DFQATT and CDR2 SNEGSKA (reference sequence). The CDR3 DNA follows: TGCAGTGCTAGGCGGGGCCACAATGAGCAGTTCTTC. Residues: CSARRGHNEQFF.

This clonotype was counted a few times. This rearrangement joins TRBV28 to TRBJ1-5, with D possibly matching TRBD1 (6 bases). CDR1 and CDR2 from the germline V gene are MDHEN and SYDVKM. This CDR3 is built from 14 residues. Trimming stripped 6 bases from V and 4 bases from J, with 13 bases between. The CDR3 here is CASRTGLANQPQHF. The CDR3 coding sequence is TGTGCCAGCAGAACAGGGTTAGCAAATCAGCCCCAGCATTTT.

The CDR3 protein is CASSLYKGETQYF. The CDR3 DNA reads as TGCGCCAGCAGCCTATACAAGGGAGAGACCCAGTACTTC. The genes are TRBV4-3 and TRBJ2-5; D not certain. This CDR3 contains 13 residues. Between the trimmed V and J ends, which lost 4 bases and 4 bases, there was a span of 10 bases. From germline, CDR1 is LGHNA and CDR2 YSLEER.

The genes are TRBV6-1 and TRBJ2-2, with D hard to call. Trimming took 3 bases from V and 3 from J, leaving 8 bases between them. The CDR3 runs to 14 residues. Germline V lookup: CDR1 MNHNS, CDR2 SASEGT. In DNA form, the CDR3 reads TGTGCCAGCAGTGACACTGGGGACACCGGGGAGCTGTTTTTT. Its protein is CASSDTGDTGELFF.

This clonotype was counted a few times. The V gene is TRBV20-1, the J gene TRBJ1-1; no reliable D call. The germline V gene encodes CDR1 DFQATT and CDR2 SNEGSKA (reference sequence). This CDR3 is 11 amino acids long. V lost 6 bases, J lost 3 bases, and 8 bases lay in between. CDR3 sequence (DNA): TGCAGTGCCGTTGGGTACACTGAAGCTTTCTTT. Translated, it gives CSAVGYTEAFF.

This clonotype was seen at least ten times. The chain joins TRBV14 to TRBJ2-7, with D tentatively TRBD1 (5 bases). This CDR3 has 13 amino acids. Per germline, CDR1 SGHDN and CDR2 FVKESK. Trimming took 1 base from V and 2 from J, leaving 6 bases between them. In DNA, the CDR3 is TGTGCCAGCAGCCAAGTGACAGCCTACGAGCAGTACTTC. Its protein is CASSQVTAYEQYF.

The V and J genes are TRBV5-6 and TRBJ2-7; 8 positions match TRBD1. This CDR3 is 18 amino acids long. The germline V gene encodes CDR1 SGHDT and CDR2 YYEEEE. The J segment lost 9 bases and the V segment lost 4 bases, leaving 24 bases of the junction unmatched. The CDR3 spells CASSPYDGTGFGPEVQYF. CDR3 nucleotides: TGTGCCAGCAGCCCTTATGACGGGACAGGATTTGGCCCTGAAGTGCAGTACTTC.